This record concerns one T cell receptor (beta chain) sequence. The sample comes from a study of CD8 T cells in Susac syndrome. V shed 5 bases and J shed 6 bases, with 18 bases lying between them. The CDR3 has 15 amino acids. Germline CDR1 reads MNHNY; CDR2 reads SVGAGI (reference sequence). RNA, at about 0.45 to 1 ug, was reverse transcribed with random hexamers. The amplification used immunoSEQ multiplex PCR on TCR beta CDR3; it spanned 54 Vbeta and 13 Jbeta. A single record per CDR3 protein comes from TCRdb applying MiXCR to the immunoSEQ multiplex PCR reads. The table includes 150,000 to 200,000 distinct CDR3 sequences, roughly 91% detected once. Sequencing of TCR beta, carried out with a high-throughput approach, was applied to CD8+ and CD4+ T cells from the blood. As judged by recently defined diagnostic criteria, patients with Susac syndrome had definite or probable disease.

The specimen was CD4+ T cells from PBMCs. V and J are TRBV6-6 and TRBJ2-3, with D perhaps matching TRBD1 or TRBD2 (5 bases each). This TCR came from a human donor with Susac syndrome. The CDR3 loop is CASSRGLIGSDTQYF. The CDR3 region has the DNA TGTGCCAGCAGTCGGGGCCTAATAGGTTCTGATACGCAGTATTTT.